These 10 T cell receptor beta chains were sequenced from one sample in a study of T cell responses to AZD1222 COVID-19 vaccine (dated by TCRdb to about 2021). This sample's time point label indicates: baseline before first vaccination. The library was built by means of the immunoSEQ multiplex PCR assay. In TCRdb, the immuneACCESS table is reduced to in-frame sequences with V and J assigned. These tables do not hold every clone; where another copy was compared, an unresolved V gene accounts for under half, and the others remain unexplained. This sample is represented by 100,000 or so clones; roughly 88% of them were singletons. 2.5% of the sample goes to the ten largest clones. The sample was peripheral blood, taken on day 0 of AZD1222 vaccination. The receptors were gathered from an adult in good health.

The rearrangement joins TRBV5-8 to TRBJ1-5, with a possible D match to TRBD1 (6 bases). V was cut by 4 bases and J by 5 bases, with 16 bases left in between. The CDR3 loop spans 15 amino acids. CDR1 and CDR2 (germline): SGHTS, YDEGEE. The CDR3 region is CASSLQGPWDQPQHF. CDR3 in DNA: TGTGCCAGCAGCCTACAGGGCCCTTGGGATCAGCCCCAGCATTTT. The variable domain in full, with the rest retrieved from reference TRBV5-8 and TRBJ1-5, is EAGVTQSPTHLIKTRGQQATLRCSPISGHTSVYWYQQALGLGLQFLLWYDEGEERNRGNFPPRFSGRQFPNYSSELNVNALELEDSALYLCASSLQGPWDQPQHFGDGTRLSIL.

The chain carries TRBV7-9 and TRBJ1-2, with a tentative D call TRBD1 (5 bases). There are 14 residues in the CDR3. Germline V gene data show CDR1 as SEHNR and CDR2 as FQNEAQ (reference sequence). With 5 bases removed from V and 5 bases from J, the gap between germline ends came to 15 bases. This CDR3 reads CASSRDGPGYGYTF. The DNA of the CDR3 is TGTGCCAGCAGCCGGGACGGACCGGGGTATGGCTACACCTTC. Complete variable domain (other parts from reference TRBV7-9 and TRBJ1-2): DTGVSQNPRHKITKRGQNVTFRCDPISEHNRLYWYRQTLGQGPEFLTYFQNEAQLEKSRLLSDRFSAERPKGSFSTLEIQRTEQGDSAMYLCASSRDGPGYGYTFGSGTRLTVV.

The V gene is TRBV5-8, the J gene TRBJ2-3, with 14 bases fitting TRBD2. The CDR3 has 16 amino acids. Germline assignment: CDR1 SGHTS and CDR2 YDEGEE. The junction had 5 bases not matched to a gene; V was cut back by 3 bases and J by 5 bases. The CDR3, as DNA: TGTGCCAGCAGCTCGGGACTAGCGGGGGAGAGAGATACGCAGTATTTT. Its translation: CASSSGLAGERDTQYF.

V and J are TRBV6-1 and TRBJ2-7; no reliable D call. This CDR3 is built from 13 residues. Germline CDR1 MNHNS, CDR2 SASEGT. The V and J ends lost 1 base and 5 bases respectively, with 9 bases between them. The DNA for the CDR3 is TGTGCCAGCAGTGAAGAACCACATAACGAGCAGTACTTC. Its protein product is CASSEEPHNEQYF.

CDR3 protein: CASSESQVPNTF. CDR3 bases: TGTGCCAGCAGTGAAAGTCAGGTTCCCAACACCTTC. V is TRBV6-1 and J is TRBJ1-2; D unclear. V was clipped by 2 bases and J by 12 bases, with 13 bases between them. The CDR3 loop spans 12 amino acids. Germline V CDR1 and CDR2: MNHNS, SASEGT.

This CDR3 reads CASSLSFGSDLYEQYF. DNA for the CDR3: TGTGCCAGCAGCTTATCCTTCGGTAGCGACCTCTACGAGCAGTACTTC. The chain has TRBV7-9 and TRBJ2-7; possibly TRBD2 for D (5 bases). This CDR3 has 16 residues. Trimming cost V 2 bases and J 3 bases, with 17 bases left between them. The germline gives CDR1 SEHNR, CDR2 FQNEAQ (reference sequence).

This clone appeared a few times. This rearrangement joins TRBV6-5 to TRBJ1-1, with 7 bases identical to TRBD1. Germline V gene lookup returns CDR1 MNHEY and CDR2 SVGAGI. The J segment lost 4 bases and the V segment lost 1 base, leaving 6 bases of the junction unmatched. This CDR3 has 15 residues. CDR3 sequence reads: CASSYLQGGTTEAFF. The CDR3 bases are TGTGCCAGCAGTTACTTGCAGGGGGGTACCACTGAAGCTTTCTTT.

The chain employs TRBV19 and TRBJ1-5; the D is unclear. V was trimmed by 3 bases and J by 7 bases, leaving 7 bases between them. In germline, CDR1 is LNHDA, CDR2 SQIVND (reference sequence). The CDR3 is made up of 12 amino acids. The CDR3 region is CASSIPRQPQHF. CDR3 coding DNA: TGTGCCAGTAGTATCCCCCGGCAGCCCCAGCATTTT.

As DNA, the CDR3 is TGTGCCAGCAGCGCATCTAGCGGATGGGCAGATACGCAGTATTTT. Encoded protein: CASSASSGWADTQYF. The V gene is TRBV9, the J gene TRBJ2-3; TRBD2 matches 7 bases. Germline values: CDR1 SGDLS, CDR2 YYNGEE. The CDR3 loop spans 15 amino acids. V was clipped by 3 bases and J by 4 bases; unmatched bases: 8.

The V and J genes are TRBV5-6 and TRBJ1-1; perhaps TRBD1 as D (5 bases). CDR1 and CDR2 (germline): SGHDT, YYEEEE. Trimming removed 4 bases at V and 10 bases at J, with 14 bases between. The CDR3 covers 12 residues. CDR3 region: CASSLSGVSAFF. DNA for the CDR3: TGTGCCAGCAGCCTGTCGGGGGTATCAGCTTTCTTT. Complete variable domain (other parts from reference TRBV5-6 and TRBJ1-1): DAGVTQSPTHLIKTRGQQVTLRCSPKSGHDTVSWYQQALGQGPQFIFQYYEEEERQRGNFPDRFSGHQFPNYSSELNVNALLLGDSALYLCASSLSGVSAFFGQGTRLTVV.